One and the same sample provided the 18 T cell receptor beta chains below, sequenced in a study of vaccination effects on CD4 cells after COVID-19 (dated by TCRdb to between 2021 and 2022). In the ViraFEST assay, PBMC were stimulated with viral peptide pools, and antigen-specific CD4+ T cell clonotypes were then identified by expansion using TCR sequencing. After around 10 days of culture, CD4+ T cells were isolated with the EasySep CD4+ T cell isolation kit. PCR-confirmed SARS-CoV-2 infection had occurred in convalescent patients between March and December 2020, before the Alpha, Beta and Delta variants emerged in the United States. The library was prepared using the immunoSEQ multiplex PCR assay. TCRdb retrieved this table from immuneACCESS and kept in-frame rearrangements only. Not all clones are present; in checked studies, unresolved V genes account for under half, and no reason is known for the remainder. The sample contains under 25,000 clones, roughly 74% of them found a single time. Together, the top ten hold around 35% of the sample.

What these receptors recognize is not known. The sample was CD4+ T cells from PBMCs cultured with a peptide pool, taken before COVID-19 vaccination. These TCRs come from a human donor who had a prior SARS-CoV-2 infection.

The chain couples TRBV5-1 to TRBJ2-1; no firm D call. The CDR3 is 14 amino acids. The germline gives CDR1 SGHRS, CDR2 YFSETQ. V lost 0 bases, J lost 0 bases, and 4 bases lay in between. The CDR3 DNA reads TGCGCCAGCAGCTTGGGTAACTCCTACAATGAGCAGTTCTTC. Amino acids: CASSLGNSYNEQFF.

This chain uses TRBV19 with TRBJ1-1, with unresolved D. Germline loops: CDR1 LNHDA, CDR2 SQIVND (reference sequence). Trimming left V 9 bases short and J 8 bases short, with 13 bases between. CDR3 size: 11 residues. The CDR3 region is CASKKMQEAFF. In DNA, the CDR3 is TGTGCCAGCAAAAAAATGCAGGAAGCTTTCTTT.

The V call is TRBV5-6, the J call TRBJ2-1, with a weak D call TRBD1 (6 bases). Deletions cut 0 bases from V and 7 bases from J, with 14 bases between. The length of the CDR3 is 15 residues. Germline values: CDR1 SGHDT, CDR2 YYEEEE. The CDR3 coding sequence is TGTGCCAGCAGCTTGGGAGACAGGATGGGGAATGAGCAGTTCTTC. Translating gives CASSLGDRMGNEQFF.

For this clone: A junction end diverges from the germline sequence, so it may reflect a read error. The rearrangement links TRBV7-7 to TRBJ2-3; 11 nucleotides line up with TRBD2. Germline V gene lookup returns CDR1 SSHAT and CDR2 FNYEAQ (reference sequence). This CDR3 has 15 residues. The CDR3 loop reads CASSRLAGSGDTQYF. The CDR3 bases are TGTGCTAGCAGCAGACTAGCGGGGAGTGGGGATACGCAGTATTTT.

The J gene is TRBJ1-1, the V gene TRBV30; D may be TRBD1 (6 bases). Germline V gene lookup returns CDR1 GTSNPN and CDR2 SVGIG (reference sequence). Trimming took 4 bases from V and 10 from J, leaving 13 bases between them. The CDR3 is 11 amino acids. In nucleotides, the CDR3 is TGTGCCTGGACCTCAGGGGCTGTAGCTTTCTTT. Its translation: CAWTSGAVAFF.

The chain uses TRBV30 and TRBJ1-1; the D is unclear. Trimming left V 2 bases short and J 3 bases short, with 7 bases between. This CDR3 region has 12 residues. CDR1 GTSNPN and CDR2 SVGIG come from the germline V gene (reference sequence). The CDR3 DNA reads as TGTGCCTGGAGTAACGTTTACACTGAAGCTTTCTTT. Its protein is CAWSNVYTEAFF.

The rearrangement links TRBV7-2 to TRBJ1-1; a possible D gene is TRBD1 (5 bases). Deletions cut 5 bases from V and 1 base from J, with 8 bases between. The CDR3 spans 13 residues. Germline assignment: CDR1 SGHTA and CDR2 FQGNSA. The CDR3 DNA sequence: TGTGCCAGCAGCCGACAGCAGAACACTGAAGCTTTCTTT. It codes for CASSRQQNTEAFF.

This clone was found a few times. The chain joins TRBV5-4 to TRBJ1-6; possible D gene TRBD1, 5 bases. This CDR3 comprises 15 residues. V was shortened by 0 bases and J by 7 bases, with 11 bases between the two germline ends. The germline V gene has CDR1 SGHNT and CDR2 YYREEE (reference sequence). CDR3 amino acids: CASSLDAGRNSPLHF. Here the CDR3 DNA reads TGTGCCAGCAGCTTGGATGCAGGGAGGAATTCACCCCTCCACTTT.

The chain employs TRBV6-2 or TRBV6-3 and TRBJ1-6; possibly TRBD1 for D (5 bases). Germline V gene lookup returns CDR1 MNHEY and CDR2 SVGEGT. This CDR3 comprises 15 residues. Trimming cost V 6 bases and J 7 bases, with 16 bases left between them. The CDR3 spells CASSVRTGTNSPLHF. The DNA of the CDR3 is TGTGCCAGCAGCGTACGGACCGGGACCAATTCACCCCTCCACTTT.

The chain has TRBV5-1 and TRBJ1-5, with 8 bases lining up with TRBD1. After removal of 4 bases from V and 5 bases from J, the junction contained 8 bases not matched to a gene. Germline V lookup: CDR1 SGHRS, CDR2 YFSETQ. The CDR3 extends over 15 amino acids. The CDR3 spells CASSLTGGVDQPQHF. The CDR3 coding sequence is TGCGCCAGCAGCCTTACAGGGGGAGTCGATCAGCCCCAGCATTTT.

This clone has more than one count but fewer than ten. The rearrangement uses TRBV4-1 and TRBJ2-7; the D gene could be TRBD1 or TRBD2 (6 bases each). The germline V gene has CDR1 MGHRA and CDR2 YSYEKL. The CDR3 runs to 9 residues. The V gene lost 11 bases and the J gene lost 7 bases, with 9 bases spanning the gap. CDR3 protein: CAEGGEQYF. The CDR3 nucleotides read TGCGCCGAAGGGGGGGAGCAGTACTTC.

The chain employs TRBV6-5 and TRBJ1-2, with D perhaps TRBD1 (5 bases). In germline, CDR1 is MNHEY, CDR2 SVGAGI. The CDR3 contains 15 residues. The V and J ends lost 6 bases and 4 bases respectively, with 18 bases between them. This CDR3 is CASSPEGRRSYGYTF. CDR3 coding DNA: TGTGCCAGCAGCCCCGAGGGGAGACGGTCCTATGGCTACACCTTC.

The chain uses TRBV12-3 or TRBV12-4 and TRBJ2-5; D tentatively reads TRBD1 or TRBD2 (5 bases each). This CDR3 comprises 13 residues. Trimming pared 3 bases from V and 3 bases from J, leaving 8 bases between. CDR3 coding DNA: TGTGCCAGCAGTTTCCGAGGGGAAGAGACCCAGTACTTC. This translates into CASSFRGEETQYF.

The chain couples TRBV5-7 to TRBJ2-7; 11 nucleotides align to TRBD1. TRBV5-7 is an ORF; its function is uncertain. V trimming: 0 bases; J trimming: 4 bases; junction bases outside the gene matches: 9. The CDR3 spans 17 residues. The CDR3 loop reads CASSLEKGGQGGYEQYF. As DNA, the CDR3 is TGTGCCAGCAGCTTGGAGAAAGGGGGACAGGGGGGATACGAGCAGTACTTC.

The table lists this clone with a few counts. This rearrangement joins TRBV19 to TRBJ1-6, with D unclear. Germline loops: CDR1 LNHDA, CDR2 SQIVND (reference sequence). Trimming removed 5 bases at V and 2 bases at J, with 10 bases between. The CDR3 contains 15 residues. The CDR3 nucleotides are TGTGCCAGTAGTTCTCAGGTCACCTATAATTCACCCCTCCACTTT. It yields the protein CASSSQVTYNSPLHF.

The V call is TRBV30, the J call TRBJ1-5, with D maybe TRBD1 (5 bases). Per the germline V gene, CDR1 is GTSNPN and CDR2 is SVGIG (reference sequence). Trimming shortened V by 8 bases and J by 0 bases, and 20 bases separated the two germline ends. The CDR3 is 16 residues long. The chain's CDR3 is CALSPGPNYSNQPQHF. CDR3 bases: TGTGCCCTTTCACCGGGACCCAACTATAGCAATCAGCCCCAGCATTTT.

The genes are TRBV9 and TRBJ1-5; D uncertain. The CDR3 sequence is 15 residues long. V shed 0 bases and J shed 7 bases, with 14 bases lying between them. Germline values: CDR1 SGDLS, CDR2 YYNGEE. CDR3 amino acids: CASSVDGFPQQPQHF. The CDR3 coding sequence is TGTGCCAGCAGCGTAGACGGGTTCCCTCAGCAGCCCCAGCATTTT.

This chain uses TRBV6-6 with TRBJ2-2; D gene uncertain. The CDR3 runs to 13 residues. Germline CDR1 and CDR2: MNHNY and SVGAGI (reference sequence). V was pared by 6 bases and J by 4 bases, with 9 bases between. Here the CDR3 DNA reads TGTGCCAGCAGGCCCACAGTCACCGGGGAGCTGTTTTTT. It is translated as CASRPTVTGELFF.